The entry below gives a single TCR beta chain sequence along with its context. As yet, its antigen is unknown. This sample is part of a study of a mutant IDH1 vaccine in newly diagnosed glioma. About the research overall: Treated patients comprised 62.5% males and around 38% females, mean age about 43 years. Patients' prior therapy spanned radiotherapy, temozolomide, or both; most underwent both. General observations from the study: Pseudoprogression appeared independent of alterations in top peripheral clonotypes.

Only in-frame clones appear in the TCRdb table, and some are missing; sequencing was by immunoSEQ multiplex PCR. The table includes approximately 70,000 clones, roughly 78% detected once. As for time point: baseline, week 1 (first vaccination visit). Treatment given: pre-vaccination baseline after standard-of-care therapy. From germline, CDR1 is SGHNT and CDR2 YYREEE (reference sequence). The CDR3 totals 14 residues. Trimming left V 4 bases short and J 2 bases short, with 11 bases between. Sequenced here: PBMCs, sampled from a glioma patient treated with radiotherapy, temozolomide or both. The chain is built from TRBV5-4 and TRBJ2-3, with no clear D. The sequence was collected from a man aged 45-65 years with glioma. The CDR3 DNA is TGTGCCAGCAGCCCGCGGACCTTCACAGATACGCAGTATTTT. Amino acid sequence: CASSPRTFTDTQYF. Combining the CDR3 with reference TRBV5-4 and TRBJ2-3 gives the whole variable domain ETGVTQSPTHLIKTRGQQVTLRCSSQSGHNTVSWYQQALGQGPQFIFQYYREEENGRGNFPPRFSGLQFPNYSSELNVNALELDDSALYLCASSPRTFTDTQYFGPGTRLTVL.